Each of the 31 T cell receptor beta chains below was sequenced from the same sample in a study of cytomegalovirus exposure and HLA in healthy donors. It was with 60 Vbeta and 13 Jbeta primers that the PCR ran. TCRdb's copy holds only in-frame clones and misses some; the assay was immunoSEQ multiplex PCR. The data hold about 100,000 clones, with about 80% observed a single time. The sample taken for sequencing was PBMCs. The source is a man aged 25-45 years in good health and CMV-seronegative.

V usage is TRBV19 and J usage is TRBJ2-4; 7 bases map to TRBD1. This CDR3 spans 12 amino acids. CDR1 is LNHDA, CDR2 SQIVND, per germline (reference sequence). J lost 13 bases, V lost 4 bases, and 7 bases had no gene match. The CDR3 loop is CASSTKTGVQYF. For the CDR3, the DNA is TGTGCCAGTAGTACCAAAACAGGGGTGCAGTACTTC.

The CDR3 nucleotides are TGTGCCAGCAGCCCGACAGGGGAGGGCAATCAGCCCCAGCATTTT. This encodes CASSPTGEGNQPQHF. The chain joins TRBV6-4 to TRBJ1-5; 8 positions match TRBD1. This CDR3 comprises 15 residues. The germline V gene has CDR1 MRHNA and CDR2 SNTAGT. Trimming removed 6 bases from V and 2 bases from J; junction bases left unmatched: 6.

The CDR3 DNA sequence: TGTGCCAGCAGCTTAAGGCGGGGGGCGGAGGAAAAACTGTTTTTT. It translates to CASSLRRGAEEKLFF. The chain has TRBV7-9 and TRBJ1-4, with D possibly being TRBD1 (6 bases). CDR3 size: 15 residues. From germline, CDR1 is SEHNR and CDR2 FQNEAQ (reference sequence). Trimming shortened V by 2 bases and J by 8 bases, and 15 bases separated the two germline ends.

The V gene is TRBV30, the J gene TRBJ1-2; weak D call: TRBD1 (5 bases). The length of the CDR3 is 15 residues. The V gene's germline CDR1 is GTSNPN and CDR2 SVGIG (reference sequence). V was cut by 3 bases and J by 4 bases, with 18 bases left in between. The CDR3 spells CAWRSEDRGIYGYTF. DNA of the CDR3: TGTGCCTGGAGATCGGAAGACCGGGGGATCTATGGCTACACCTTC.

The chain carries TRBV29-1 and TRBJ2-7; 10 bases are shared with TRBD1. J was trimmed by 1 base and V by 7 bases; bases with no gene match: 25. There are 20 residues in the CDR3. The germline V gene has CDR1 SQVTM and CDR2 ANQGSEA. CDR3 in amino acids: CSASGQGNPSAGGKSYEQYF. Written as DNA, the CDR3 is TGCAGCGCATCGGGACAGGGGAACCCCTCGGCGGGAGGCAAGTCCTACGAGCAGTACTTC.

The V call is TRBV7-8, the J call TRBJ2-1, with 8 bases aligning to TRBD2. The CDR3 extends over 16 amino acids. Germline V gene sequence: CDR1 SGHVS, CDR2 FQNEAQ. V lost 5 bases, J lost 6 bases, and 12 bases stayed unmatched. DNA of the CDR3: TGTGCCAGCAGCACTACTCTAGCGGGCACCAGCAATGAGCAGTTCTTC. This gives the protein CASSTTLAGTSNEQFF.

A single count supports this clone. The chain is built from TRBV4-3 and TRBJ1-5; 8 positions agree with TRBD1. V was pared by 4 bases and J by 4 bases, with 3 bases of the junction left unmatched. This CDR3 spans 14 amino acids. The V gene's germline CDR1 is LGHNA and CDR2 YSLEER. The CDR3 is CASSRTGTNQPQHF. The CDR3 nucleotides are TGCGCCAGCAGCCGGACAGGGACTAATCAGCCCCAGCATTTT.

Worth noting for this clone: The sample carries other DNA sequences with the same CDR3. The rearrangement joins TRBV25-1 to TRBJ2-5; maybe TRBD2 (6 bases). In germline, CDR1 is MGHDK, CDR2 SYGVNS. The CDR3 has 16 amino acids. V was cut by 3 bases and J by 5 bases, with 19 bases left in between. CDR3 amino acids: CASSEEGGALQETQYF. The CDR3 DNA sequence: TGTGCCAGCAGTGAGGAAGGAGGGGCGCTCCAGGAGACCCAGTACTTC.

V usage is TRBV7-2 and J usage is TRBJ2-1, with D possibly matching TRBD1 (6 bases). This CDR3 contains 12 residues. Trimming removed 5 bases from V and 6 bases from J, with 8 bases in between. Germline assignment: CDR1 SGHTA and CDR2 FQGNSA. CDR3 sequence (DNA): TGTGCCAGCAGCCTACAGGGCAATGAGCAGTTCTTC. Its protein is CASSLQGNEQFF.

Worth noting for this clone: The junction shows a germline mismatch at one end, possibly a read error. The chain uses TRBV25-1 and TRBJ2-4; D is possibly TRBD2 (6 bases). The CDR3 runs to 17 residues. Germline values: CDR1 MGHDK, CDR2 SYGVNS. The CDR3 DNA reads as TGTGCCAGCAATGAATCCCGCAGGGAGGATACCAAAAACATTCAGTACTTC. This gives the protein CASNESRREDTKNIQYF. The full variable domain, completed using reference TRBV25-1 and TRBJ2-4, is EADIYQTPRYLVIGTGKKITLECSQTMGHDKMYWYQQDPGMELHLIHYSYGVNSTEKGDLSSESTVSRIRTEHFPLTLESARPSHTSQYLCASNESRREDTKNIQYFGAGTRLSVL.

The V and J genes are TRBV29-1 and TRBJ1-2; tentative D call: TRBD1 (6 bases). V was shortened by 7 bases and J by 5 bases, with 14 bases between the two germline ends. This CDR3 has 12 residues. Germline V gene sequence: CDR1 SQVTM, CDR2 ANQGSEA. CDR3: CSAMDRSYGYTF. The CDR3 DNA reads as TGCAGCGCAATGGACAGATCGTATGGCTACACCTTC.

The CDR3 sequence is CASSLVPGQSNQPQHF. The DNA for the CDR3 is TGTGCCAGCAGCTTGGTACCGGGACAGAGCAATCAGCCCCAGCATTTT. The chain uses TRBV5-5 and TRBJ1-5; 7 bases line up with TRBD1. The J segment lost 1 base and the V segment lost 0 bases, leaving 4 bases of the junction unmatched. Germline CDR1 is SGHKS and CDR2 is YYEKEE (reference sequence). The CDR3 has 16 residues.

This clone has just a few counts. The chain carries TRBV30 and TRBJ2-7; tentatively, D is TRBD1 (5 bases). The length of the CDR3 is 11 residues. V dropped 0 bases and J dropped 8 bases, with 8 bases sitting between them. Germline assignment: CDR1 GTSNPN and CDR2 SVGIG (reference sequence). Here the CDR3 reads CAWSVGAQQYF. The CDR3 nucleotides are TGTGCCTGGAGTGTAGGGGCCCAGCAGTACTTC.

The chain recombines TRBV27 with TRBJ2-2; 8 bases match TRBD2. With 6 bases clipped from V and 6 bases from J, the junction kept 3 bases outside the gene matches. Germline V gene sequence: CDR1 MNHEY, CDR2 SMNVEV (reference sequence). The CDR3 totals 13 residues. The CDR3 loop is CASRRTSPGELFF. The CDR3 DNA is TGTGCCAGCAGACGGACTAGCCCCGGGGAGCTGTTTTTT.

This clone was picked up one time. DNA for the CDR3: TGTGCCTGGTCTGTGGCCGAGAGGGCTTTCTTT. It is translated as CAWSVAERAFF. The rearrangement uses TRBV30 and TRBJ1-1, with unresolved D. Trimming took off 5 bases at V and 11 bases at J, with 15 bases between the two ends. CDR3 length: 11 residues. Per germline, CDR1 GTSNPN and CDR2 SVGIG (reference sequence).

The V gene is TRBV5-1, the J gene TRBJ2-7; D is perhaps TRBD2 (5 bases). CDR3 length: 12 residues. Germline V gives CDR1 SGHRS, CDR2 YFSETQ. Trimming pared 3 bases from V and 4 bases from J, leaving 8 bases between. CDR3 nucleotide sequence: TGCGCCAGCAGCTCGGGGAGTTACGAGCAGTACTTC. Amino acid sequence: CASSSGSYEQYF.

The gene calls are TRBV4-1 and TRBJ2-5, with D perhaps TRBD1 (5 bases). The CDR3 runs to 15 residues. Between the trimmed V and J ends, which lost 4 bases and 5 bases, there was a span of 17 bases. CDR1 and CDR2 (germline): MGHRA, YSYEKL. The CDR3 sequence is CASSPIQDSPETQYF. CDR3 in DNA: TGCGCCAGCAGCCCGATCCAAGACAGTCCCGAGACCCAGTACTTC.

V and J are TRBV9 and TRBJ2-1; the match to TRBD2 covers 8 bases. After removal of 3 bases from V and 7 bases from J, the junction contained 3 bases not matched to a gene. Germline V CDR1 and CDR2: SGDLS, YYNGEE. There are 13 residues in the CDR3. CDR3 amino acids: CASSGLAPNEQFF. In DNA form, the CDR3 reads TGTGCCAGCAGCGGACTAGCGCCTAATGAGCAGTTCTTC.

This clone has only one observation. This chain joins TRBV5-4 and TRBJ1-1; D call uncertain. This CDR3 is built from 15 residues. Germline values: CDR1 SGHNT, CDR2 YYREEE (reference sequence). Trimming took 0 bases from V and 1 from J, leaving 10 bases between them. In DNA, the CDR3 is TGTGCCAGCAGCTTGGACTCGATTCAGAACACTGAAGCTTTCTTT. Amino acids: CASSLDSIQNTEAFF.

The V call is TRBV6-1, the J call TRBJ1-5, with D perhaps TRBD1 (6 bases). Looked up from germline, CDR1 is MNHNS and CDR2 is SASEGT. The CDR3 spans 16 residues. With 3 bases removed from V and 3 bases from J, the gap between germline ends came to 15 bases. The DNA of the CDR3 is TGTGCCAGCAGTGAGGGGGCTTTTCAGAACAATCAGCCCCAGCATTTT. This encodes CASSEGAFQNNQPQHF.

The chain links TRBV10-2 to TRBJ1-1, with D possibly being TRBD1 (6 bases). The V gene lost 6 bases and the J gene lost 1 base, with 9 bases spanning the gap. The CDR3 consists of 13 residues. Germline V CDR1 and CDR2: WSHSY, SAAADI. CDR3 in DNA: TGCGCCAGCAGCACGGACAGGAACACTGAAGCTTTCTTT. Its protein is CASSTDRNTEAFF.

The chain joins TRBV4-3 to TRBJ1-5; D is uncertain. The V gene's germline CDR1 is LGHNA and CDR2 YSLEER. This CDR3 has 16 residues. Trimming removed 1 base at V and 4 bases at J, with 14 bases between. CDR3 sequence (DNA): TGCGCCAGCAGCCAAGGACTCGTACGGTGGAATCAGCCCCAGCATTTT. Translating it yields CASSQGLVRWNQPQHF.

The chain joins TRBV6-5 to TRBJ2-3; tentative D call: TRBD2 (5 bases). CDR1 is MNHEY, CDR2 SVGAGI, per germline. CDR3 length: 14 residues. The V end was cut by 0 bases, the J end by 2 bases, with 6 bases between. CDR3 amino acids: CASSYSRVTDTQYF. Here the CDR3 DNA reads TGTGCCAGCAGTTACTCGAGGGTCACAGATACGCAGTATTTT.

The V and J genes are TRBV5-6 and TRBJ2-7; D is perhaps TRBD2 (6 bases). The ends were cut back, 4 bases at V and 6 bases at J, with 11 bases in the middle. This CDR3 comprises 12 residues. Germline assignment: CDR1 SGHDT and CDR2 YYEEEE. DNA for the CDR3: TGTGCCAGCAGCCAATGGGGAGGCGAGCAGTACTTC. This encodes CASSQWGGEQYF.

This clone has only one observation. The chain uses TRBV2 and TRBJ2-3; D is perhaps TRBD1 (6 bases). Germline CDR1 SNHLY, CDR2 FYNNEI. Trimming pared 4 bases from V and 6 bases from J, leaving 17 bases between. The CDR3 is 15 residues long. CDR3 DNA: TGTGCCAGCAGTGGCAAATACAGGGTCGGGGATACGCAGTATTTT. Amino acids: CASSGKYRVGDTQYF.

The rearrangement joins TRBV10-2 to TRBJ2-6; TRBD2 is a possible D gene (5 bases). This CDR3 region has 15 residues. Per germline, CDR1 WSHSY and CDR2 SAAADI. Trimming took off 2 bases at V and 2 bases at J, with 7 bases between the two ends. This CDR3 reads CASSEARAGANVLTF. In DNA form, the CDR3 reads TGCGCCAGCAGTGAGGCGAGGGCTGGGGCCAACGTCCTGACTTTC.

The chain uses TRBV27 and TRBJ1-2, with 7 bases that match TRBD1. CDR3 size: 13 residues. The germline CDR1 and CDR2 sequences are MNHEY and SMNVEV (reference sequence). The V segment lost 5 bases and the J segment 4 bases; nucleotides outside the gene matches: 4. The CDR3 DNA follows: TGTGCCAGCAGTCCCGGGACAGTCTATGGCTACACCTTC. Its translation: CASSPGTVYGYTF.

CDR3 DNA: TGTGCCAGTGAGCCTAGCGGGGAATCCTACAATGAGCAGTTCTTC. Protein sequence: CASEPSGESYNEQFF. V usage is TRBV19 and J usage is TRBJ2-1; 9 bases map to TRBD2. The germline gives CDR1 LNHDA, CDR2 SQIVND (reference sequence). V gave up 8 bases and J gave up 1 base; unmatched junction bases: 6. The length of the CDR3 is 15 residues. The complete variable domain, with remaining parts taken from reference TRBV19 and TRBJ2-1, reads DGGITQSPKYLFRKEGQNVTLSCEQNLNHDAMYWYRQDPGQGLRLIYYSQIVNDFQKGDIAEGYSVSREKKESFPLTVTSAQKNPTAFYLCASEPSGESYNEQFFGPGTRLTVL.

V gene TRBV30 combines with J gene TRBJ1-1; no reliable D call. The germline V and J ends were trimmed by 1 base and 0 bases, with 6 bases remaining between them. The CDR3 loop spans 13 amino acids. Germline V gives CDR1 GTSNPN, CDR2 SVGIG (reference sequence). The CDR3 bases are TGTGCCTGGAGTGGGGCCATGAACACTGAAGCTTTCTTT. As protein: CAWSGAMNTEAFF.

V and J are TRBV5-1 and TRBJ2-1; D might be TRBD2 (5 bases). Trimming pared 0 bases from V and 0 bases from J, leaving 10 bases between. CDR3 length: 16 amino acids. Germline V gene data show CDR1 as SGHRS and CDR2 as YFSETQ. CDR3 coding DNA: TGCGCCAGCAGCTTGGTTCCCAGCGGCTCCTACAATGAGCAGTTCTTC. This gives the protein CASSLVPSGSYNEQFF.

The V call is TRBV6-1, the J call TRBJ1-2; TRBD1 matches at 9 bases. The CDR3 consists of 14 residues. Per the germline V gene, CDR1 is MNHNS and CDR2 is SASEGT. Trimming took 8 bases from V and 4 from J; bases not matched to a gene: 8. The CDR3 coding sequence is TGTGCCAGCTCCCCCGGACAGGGGTTCTATGGCTACACCTTC. Translated: CASSPGQGFYGYTF.